This TCR beta chain was sequenced for a study of low-dose radiotherapy and immunotherapy resistance in tumors. Overall study context: The treatment that patients received was intravenous nivolumab 240 mg every two weeks plus ipilimumab 1 mg/kg every six weeks. Aspirin was administered orally at 300 mg daily for four cycles, commencing on cycle 1 day 1.

Time point described: before trial treatment. Ipilimumab, nivolumab, aspirin, low-dose cyclophosphamide and low-dose radiotherapy were administered to donors. This clonotype was seen ten or more times. The CDR3 length is 14 residues. Trimming left V 3 bases short and J 7 bases short, with 12 bases between. Covering alpha and beta chains, TRAV- and TRBV-specific primers were used for the first-strand cDNA. TCRs were put through around 20 PCR cycles of amplification with Phusion. A constant-region primer and the V-primer adapter served as the primer pair. Using its own MiXCR run on the reads, TCRdb lists one record per CDR3 protein. This repertoire shows about 82,000 distinct CDR3 sequences, approximately 17% found once; its top ten account for 4.5% to 7.5%.

The sample here was PBMCs, taken before treatment. The chain carries TRBV12-3 or TRBV12-4 and TRBJ1-4; no firm D call. The clonotype comes from a male donor with prostate cancer. Here the CDR3 DNA reads TGTGCCAGCAGTTTTCGAGGGTTTGGTGAAAAACTGTTTTTT. Encoded protein: CASSFRGFGEKLFF.